Listed here is a single T cell receptor (beta chain). The entry originates in a study of cytomegalovirus exposure and HLA in healthy donors. V was cut by 5 bases and J by 6 bases, with 19 bases left in between. The CDR3 loop spans 15 amino acids. Germline values: CDR1 SGHAT, CDR2 FQNNGV. The PCR had 60 Vbeta and 13 Jbeta primers. Using immunoSEQ multiplex PCR, the repertoire was profiled, and TCRdb retains in-frame clones only, with some absent. With 56,000 or so clones in the sample, the ten largest clones hold approximately 2.4%. The rearrangement joins TRBV11-2 to TRBJ1-2; the D is unclear. Specimen: PBMCs. This receptor was taken from a female donor in good health and CMV-seronegative. CDR3 sequence (DNA): TGTGCCAGCAGCACCATCCGGGGAGGGTTGAATGGCTACACCTTC. Amino acid sequence: CASSTIRGGLNGYTF.